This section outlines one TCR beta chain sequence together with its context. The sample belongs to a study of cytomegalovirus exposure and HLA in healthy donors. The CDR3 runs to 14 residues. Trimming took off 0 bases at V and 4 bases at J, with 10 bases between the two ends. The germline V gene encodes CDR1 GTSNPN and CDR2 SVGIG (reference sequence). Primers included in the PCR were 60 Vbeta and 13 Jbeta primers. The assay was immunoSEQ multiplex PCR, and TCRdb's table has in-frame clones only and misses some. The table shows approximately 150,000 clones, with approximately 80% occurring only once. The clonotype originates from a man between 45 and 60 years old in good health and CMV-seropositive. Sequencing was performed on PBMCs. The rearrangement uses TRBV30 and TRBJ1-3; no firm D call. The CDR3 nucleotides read TGTGCCTGGAGTGTACGAGGGTCGGGAAACACCATATATTTT. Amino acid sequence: CAWSVRGSGNTIYF. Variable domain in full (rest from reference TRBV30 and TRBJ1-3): SQTIHQWPATLVQPVGSPLSLECTVEGTSNPNLYWYRQAAGRGLQLLFYSVGIGQISSEVPQNLSASRPQDRQFILSSKKLLLSDSGFYLCAWSVRGSGNTIYFGEGSWLTVV.